These T cell receptor beta chains were read from a single sample in a study of shared clonotypes between healthy human individuals. Assay used: immunoSEQ multiplex PCR; TCRdb lists only in-frame clones, some missing. The table includes approximately 460,000 clones, 75% to 80% detected once. The sample consisted of PBMCs. These receptors originate from a woman between 40 and 50 years old in good health. Some clones in this sample may be carry-over from other donors' samples. The CDR3 runs from the conserved cysteine through the conserved F or W. D genes are given only for firm matches. Some rows mark clone size as missing; the rest say once, few, many or name a class of expanded clone.

J gene | clone size | V gene | D gene | CDR3 protein | CDR3 DNA
TRBJ1-2 | . | TRBV5-6 | . | CASSRRVGYTF | TGTGCCAGCAGCCGGAGGGTTGGCTACACCTTC
TRBJ2-1 | . | TRBV6-4 | TRBD2 | CASSLGLAANEQFF | TGTGCCAGCAGCCTGGGACTAGCGGCCAATGAGCAGTTCTTC
TRBJ2-1 | . | TRBV7-2 | TRBD1 | CASRPDRGLYNEQFF | TGTGCCAGCAGGCCCGACAGGGGGCTTTACAATGAGCAGTTCTTC
TRBJ1-5 | . | TRBV5-5 | . | CASSLASGAGNQPQHF | TGTGCCAGCAGCTTGGCCAGTGGGGCCGGGAATCAGCCCCAGCATTTT
TRBJ1-6 | . | TRBV4-2 | . | CASSQRASYNSPLHF | TGTGCCAGCAGCCAACGGGCCTCTTATAATTCACCCCTCCACTTT
TRBJ1-5 | few | TRBV28 | TRBD1 | CASSLTDRGYQPQHF | TGTGCCAGCAGTTTAACCGACAGGGGGTATCAGCCCCAGCATTTT
TRBJ1-5 | once | TRBV6-5 | . | CASSLNWPSNQPQHF | TGTGCCAGCAGCCTCAATTGGCCTAGCAATCAGCCCCAGCATTTT
TRBJ2-5 | . | TRBV10-3 | TRBD2 | CAISESGLAGEETQYF | TGTGCCATCAGTGAGTCGGGGCTAGCGGGAGAAGAGACCCAGTACTTC
TRBJ2-7 | . | TRBV5-8 | . | CASRSRDRSYEQYF | TGTGCCAGCAGATCCAGGGACCGCTCCTACGAGCAGTACTTC
TRBJ2-2 | once | TRBV30 | . | CAWSVRGGELFF | TGTGCCTGGAGTGTACGGGGTGGGGAGCTGTTTTTT
TRBJ1-5 | . | TRBV7-8 | TRBD1 | CASSLMTGVGQPQHF | TGTGCCAGCAGCTTAATGACAGGGGTGGGTCAGCCCCAGCATTTT
TRBJ2-7 | few | TRBV2 | . | CASRPEPGNYEQYF | TGTGCCAGCAGGCCGGAGCCTGGAAACTACGAGCAGTACTTC
TRBJ2-1 | . | TRBV7-8 | TRBD2 | CASSRREEAPLF | TGTGCCAGCAGCAGGCGGGAGGAGGCACCGCTCTTC
TRBJ1-1 | . | TRBV7-8 | TRBD1 | CASSTGTAYTEAFF | TGTGCCAGCAGCACAGGGACAGCCTACACTGAAGCTTTCTTT
TRBJ1-5 | . | TRBV5-1 | TRBD1 | CASSKGQTLGEPQHF | TGCGCCAGCAGCAAGGGACAGACCCTCGGAGAGCCCCAGCATTTT
TRBJ2-7 | . | TRBV20-1 | TRBD2 | CSAGRAYEQYF | TGCAGTGCAGGGAGGGCCTACGAGCAGTACTTC
TRBJ2-7 | . | TRBV5-8 | TRBD1 | CASSFGTGAAYEQYF | TGTGCCAGCAGCTTTGGGACAGGGGCTGCCTACGAGCAGTACTTC
TRBJ2-1 | once | TRBV4-3 | . | CASSPSRPSSYNEQFF | TGCGCCAGCAGCCCATCGCGACCTAGCTCCTACAATGAGCAGTTCTTC
TRBJ2-2 | . | TRBV5-6 | . | CASSFGWILSGANTGELFF | TGTGCCAGCAGCTTCGGGTGGATATTGAGTGGGGCGAACACCGGGGAGCTGTTTTTT
TRBJ2-3 | many | TRBV7-2 | TRBD2 | CASSLASGSTDTQYF | TGTGCCAGCAGCTTAGCTAGCGGGAGTACAGATACGCAGTATTTT